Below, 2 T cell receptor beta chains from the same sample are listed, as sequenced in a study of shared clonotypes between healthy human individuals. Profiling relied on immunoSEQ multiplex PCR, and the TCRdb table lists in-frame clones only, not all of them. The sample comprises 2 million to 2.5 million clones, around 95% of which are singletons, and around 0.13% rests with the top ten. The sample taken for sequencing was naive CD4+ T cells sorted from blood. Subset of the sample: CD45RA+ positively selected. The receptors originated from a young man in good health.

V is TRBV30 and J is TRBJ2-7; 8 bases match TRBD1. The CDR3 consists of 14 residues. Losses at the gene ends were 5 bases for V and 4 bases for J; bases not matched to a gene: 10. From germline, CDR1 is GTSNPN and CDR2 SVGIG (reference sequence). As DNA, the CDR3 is TGTGCCTGGCAAACGTCAGGGGGCGAATACGAGCAGTACTTC. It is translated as CAWQTSGGEYEQYF.

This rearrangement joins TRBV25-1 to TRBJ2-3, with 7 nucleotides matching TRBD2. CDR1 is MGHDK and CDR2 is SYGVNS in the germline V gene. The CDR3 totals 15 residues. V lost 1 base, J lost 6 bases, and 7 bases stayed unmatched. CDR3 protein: CASSEFRAGLDTQYF. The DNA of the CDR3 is TGTGCCAGCAGTGAATTCCGAGCGGGATTGGATACGCAGTATTTT.